The 19 T cell receptor beta chains below all came from one sample that was sequenced in a study of T cell repertoires in cytomegalovirus infection. The antigens of these receptors remain unknown. TCRdb called the reads again in MiXCR, with one record for every CDR3 protein. The sample yields approximately 990,000 distinct CDR3 sequences, around a third seen once. The sample in question was cultured CD8+ T cells from PBMCs, obtained from culture after CMV antigen stimulation. These receptors were taken from a human donor in good health (CMV status not recorded). Some clones in this sample may be carry-over from other donors' samples.

This chain joins TRBV3-1 and TRBJ2-3; perhaps D is TRBD1 or TRBD2 (6 bases each). The CDR3 runs to 19 residues. CDR1 is LGHDT, CDR2 YNNKEL, per germline (reference sequence). The V and J ends lost 0 bases and 4 bases respectively, with 23 bases between them. The CDR3: CASSQDGPLGGPKADTQYF. The CDR3 DNA reads TGTGCCAGCAGCCAAGATGGGCCGCTTGGGGGGCCCAAGGCAGATACGCAGTATTTT.

This clonotype was seen a handful of times. CDR3 bases: TGTGCCAGCAGTGAAGCCCTCGGGGGGGTACACGTAATAAGGGGAAATTCACCCCTCCACTTT. This codes for CASSEALGGVHVIRGNSPLHF. The chain is built from TRBV2 and TRBJ1-6; D perhaps matches TRBD1 (5 bases). Trimming left V 0 bases short and J 7 bases short, with 28 bases between. The CDR3 spans 21 residues. Germline CDR1 SNHLY, CDR2 FYNNEI.

This chain links TRBV7-8 with TRBJ1-6; TRBD1 might be the D (6 bases). The CDR3 runs 16 residues. Deletions cut 5 bases from V and 2 bases from J, with 13 bases between. Germline CDR1 SGHVS, CDR2 FQNEAQ. The CDR3 DNA is TGTGCCAGCAGCGACCTTGGGACAACCTATAATTCACCCCTCCACTTT. This codes for CASSDLGTTYNSPLHF.

The V gene is TRBV27, the J gene TRBJ1-2; possibly TRBD1 for D (6 bases). CDR1 and CDR2 from the germline V gene are MNHEY and SMNVEV (reference sequence). V was clipped by 3 bases and J by 6 bases, with 17 bases between them. This CDR3 has 15 residues. Here the CDR3 reads CASSFIEGVRDGYTF. The CDR3 nucleotides are TGTGCCAGCAGTTTCATCGAGGGGGTCAGGGATGGCTACACCTTC.

CDR3 residues: CASSSQGDHNEQFF. The CDR3 DNA is TGTGCCAGCAGCTCCCAGGGGGACCACAATGAGCAGTTCTTC. The J gene is TRBJ2-1, the V gene TRBV11-3; TRBD1 matches 7 bases. V lost 4 bases to trimming and J lost 5 bases; unmatched junction nucleotides: 5. Germline-derived CDR1 and CDR2 are SGHNT and YENEEA. The CDR3 length is 14 residues.

This clonotype occurred a few times. The chain is built from TRBV19 and TRBJ2-7, with D uncertain. The CDR3 runs to 11 residues. In germline, CDR1 is LNHDA, CDR2 SQIVND (reference sequence). Trimming shortened V by 3 bases and J by 5 bases, and 5 bases separated the two germline ends. The CDR3 protein is CASSIRDEQYF. CDR3 coding DNA: TGTGCCAGTAGTATCCGGGACGAGCAGTACTTC. The full variable domain, rest sourced from reference TRBV19 and TRBJ2-7, is DGGITQSPKYLFRKEGQNVTLSCEQNLNHDAMYWYRQDPGQGLRLIYYSQIVNDFQKGDIAEGYSVSREKKESFPLTVTSAQKNPTAFYLCASSIRDEQYFGPGTRLTVT.

J is TRBJ2-3 and V is TRBV19; possibly TRBD1 for D (6 bases). Germline V gene data show CDR1 as LNHDA and CDR2 as SQIVND (reference sequence). Deletions cut 0 bases from V and 0 bases from J, with 10 bases between. The CDR3 extends over 16 amino acids. DNA of the CDR3: TGTGCCAGTAGTATAGATCTGGGGGCCAGCACAGATACGCAGTATTTT. This encodes CASSIDLGASTDTQYF.

V usage is TRBV19 and J usage is TRBJ2-1, with D possibly matching TRBD1 (6 bases). CDR3 length: 18 residues. Trimming removed 1 base from V and 0 bases from J, with 16 bases in between. Germline loops: CDR1 LNHDA, CDR2 SQIVND (reference sequence). DNA of the CDR3: TGTGCCAGTAGTATAGTCCTAGGGACAACCTACTCCTACAATGAGCAGTTCTTC. This sequence encodes CASSIVLGTTYSYNEQFF.

With regard to this clonotype: A clone one base away is much larger, so this may be a read error. The chain joins TRBV7-8 to TRBJ2-7; a possible D gene is TRBD1 (6 bases). Trimming took off 1 base at V and 8 bases at J, with 9 bases between the two ends. Germline lookup yields CDR1 SGHVS and CDR2 FQNEAQ. The CDR3 covers 12 residues. The DNA for the CDR3 is TGTGCCAGCAGCTTAGTGGGGGCCCAGCAGTACTTC. It specifies CASSLVGAQQYF.

This clonotype was counted a few times. The chain has TRBV12-5 and TRBJ2-3; TRBD1 might be the D (6 bases). CDR1 is LGHNT and CDR2 is FRNRAP in the germline V gene. The ends were cut back, 8 bases at V and 5 bases at J, with 20 bases in the middle. The CDR3 is made up of 15 amino acids. The CDR3, as DNA: TGTGCTAGTATCACATCGGGACATCCGCTAGATACGCAGTATTTT. It yields the protein CASITSGHPLDTQYF. Combining the CDR3 with reference TRBV12-5 and TRBJ2-3 gives the whole variable domain DARVTQTPRHKVTEMGQEVTMRCQPILGHNTVFWYRQTMMQGLELLAYFRNRAPLDDSGMPKDRFSAEMPDATLATLKIQPSEPRDSAVYFCASITSGHPLDTQYFGPGTRLTVL.

This clonotype was observed a handful of times. V gene TRBV6-1 combines with J gene TRBJ1-2; D unclear. This CDR3 comprises 17 residues. The germline CDR1 and CDR2 sequences are MNHNS and SASEGT. Trimming pared 8 bases from V and 1 base from J, leaving 23 bases between. The CDR3 here is CASLGSTYVGFNYGYTF. The CDR3, as DNA: TGTGCCAGCCTCGGTAGCACGTACGTGGGATTTAACTATGGCTACACCTTC.

This clonotype was seen a few times. This chain links TRBV9 with TRBJ2-1; maybe TRBD1 (5 bases). CDR3 size: 16 residues. From germline, CDR1 is SGDLS and CDR2 YYNGEE. The V gene lost 2 bases and the J gene lost 7 bases, with 19 bases spanning the gap. DNA of the CDR3: TGTGCCAGCAGCGTTAGCAAAGGGGCGAGGTATAATGAGCAGTTCTTC. Protein: CASSVSKGARYNEQFF.

This clonotype was found many times. This chain links TRBV7-9 with TRBJ2-7; possibly TRBD1 or TRBD2 for D (5 bases each). CDR1 SEHNR and CDR2 FQNEAQ come from the germline V gene (reference sequence). This CDR3 has 15 residues. V was pared by 5 bases and J by 3 bases, with 17 bases between. The CDR3 protein is CASSPPGRLYYEQYV. DNA for the CDR3: TGTGCCAGCAGCCCCCCGGGACGTCTATACTACGAGCAGTACGTC.

This clonotype has just a few counts. The chain links TRBV7-9 to TRBJ2-1, with D perhaps TRBD2 (6 bases). V lost 5 bases and J lost 6, with 17 bases in between. The CDR3 consists of 15 residues. Germline V gene lookup returns CDR1 SEHNR and CDR2 FQNEAQ (reference sequence). The CDR3 DNA is TGTGCCAGCAGCCCACCGGAGGGAGGAGGCAATGAGCAGTTCTTC. This encodes CASSPPEGGGNEQFF.

This clonotype turned up a few times. The chain recombines TRBV27 with TRBJ2-7, with 8 bases aligning to TRBD1. V lost 0 bases to trimming and J lost 3 bases; unmatched junction nucleotides: 7. This CDR3 is 16 amino acids long. Germline CDR1 is MNHEY and CDR2 is SMNVEV (reference sequence). CDR3 protein: CASSLSFGGQVYEQYF. The CDR3 nucleotides read TGTGCCAGCAGTTTATCGTTCGGGGGACAGGTCTACGAGCAGTACTTC.

This chain uses TRBV12-2 with TRBJ1-6. TRBV12-2 is assigned pseudogene status. This CDR3 is built from 15 residues. The CDR3 is CASRLARSYNSPLHF. CDR3 bases: TGTGCAAGTCGCTTAGCACGCTCCTATAATTCACCCCTCCACTTT.

There are a few counts of this clonotype. This chain links TRBV27 with TRBJ2-2; possibly TRBD1 for D (7 bases). V was shortened by 0 bases and J by 1 base, with 18 bases between the two germline ends. The CDR3 has 19 residues. CDR1 MNHEY and CDR2 SMNVEV come from the germline V gene (reference sequence). CDR3 DNA: TGTGCCAGCAGTTTATCGTTATGGAGGGGGCTCGGGAACACCGGGGAGCTGTTTTTT. Translation: CASSLSLWRGLGNTGELFF.

This clonotype appeared a few times. This sequence joins TRBV7-9 and TRBJ2-5; D may match TRBD1 or TRBD2 (5 bases each). This CDR3 contains 16 residues. V was trimmed by 8 bases and J by 3 bases, leaving 22 bases between them. Germline CDR1 SEHNR, CDR2 FQNEAQ (reference sequence). The CDR3: CASSLGPRPDKETQYF. CDR3 bases: TGTGCCAGCTCGCTGGGACCCCGACCCGACAAAGAGACCCAGTACTTC.

Ten or more counts support this clonotype. This chain connects TRBV6-1 to TRBJ2-7; tentative D call: TRBD2 (6 bases). CDR1 is MNHNS and CDR2 is SASEGT in the germline V gene. CDR3 length: 12 amino acids. V lost 4 bases, J lost 2 bases, and 6 bases lay in between. Here the CDR3 reads CASSGGTYEQYF. The CDR3 DNA is TGTGCCAGCAGTGGCGGGACCTACGAGCAGTACTTC.